This T cell receptor (beta chain) is from a study of human T cells and chemical hapten exposure. Time point defined: pre-sensitization, week 0. The treatment is: therapeutic diphenylcyclopropenone sensitization with weekly scalp DPC. TCRdb recomputed calls from the RACE reads with MiXCR, one row per CDR3 protein. This table has over 300,000 distinct CDR3 sequences, roughly 4.6% appearing once. The source is a woman between 45 and 60 years old with alopecia areata. Some clones in this sample may be carry-over from other donors' samples. The sample here was whole blood, taken in connection with sensitization to the hapten diphenylcyclopropenone (DPC).

The CDR3 nucleotides read TGTGCCAGCAGCCCAGGGGTGGCTTGGGCTTTCTTT. It is translated as CASSPGVAWAFF. The chain employs TRBV7-2 and TRBJ1-1; a weak D match, TRBD1 (6 bases). CDR3 length: 12 amino acids. CDR1 is SGHTA, CDR2 FQGNSA, per germline. Between the trimmed V and J ends, which lost 5 bases and 11 bases, there was a span of 15 bases.